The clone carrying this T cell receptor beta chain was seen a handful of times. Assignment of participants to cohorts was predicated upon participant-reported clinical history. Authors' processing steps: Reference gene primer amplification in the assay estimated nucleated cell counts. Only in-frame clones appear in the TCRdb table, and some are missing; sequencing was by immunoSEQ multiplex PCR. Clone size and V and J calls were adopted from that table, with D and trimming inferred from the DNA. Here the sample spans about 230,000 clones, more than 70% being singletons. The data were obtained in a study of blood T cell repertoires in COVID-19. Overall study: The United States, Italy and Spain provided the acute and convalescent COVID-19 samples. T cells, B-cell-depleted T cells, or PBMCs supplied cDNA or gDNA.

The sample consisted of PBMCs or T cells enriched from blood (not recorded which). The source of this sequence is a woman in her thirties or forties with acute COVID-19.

In DNA, the CDR3 is TGTGCCAGCTCACTTACACCGGGACAGAGTAACTATGGCTACACCTTC. Amino acids: CASSLTPGQSNYGYTF. The chain employs TRBV18 and TRBJ1-2, with 7 bases identical to TRBD1. CDR1 KGHSH and CDR2 LQKENI come from the germline V gene. This CDR3 contains 16 residues. V gave up 4 bases and J gave up 1 base; unmatched junction bases: 9.